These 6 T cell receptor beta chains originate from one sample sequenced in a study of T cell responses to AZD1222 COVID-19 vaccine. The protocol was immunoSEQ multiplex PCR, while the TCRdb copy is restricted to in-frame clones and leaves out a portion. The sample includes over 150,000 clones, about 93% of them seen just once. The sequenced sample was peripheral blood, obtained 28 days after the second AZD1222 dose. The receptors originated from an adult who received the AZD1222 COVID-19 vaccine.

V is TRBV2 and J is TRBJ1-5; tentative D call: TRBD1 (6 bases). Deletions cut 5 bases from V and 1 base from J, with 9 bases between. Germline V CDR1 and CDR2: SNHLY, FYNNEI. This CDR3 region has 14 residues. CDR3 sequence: CASSLTGSNQPQHF. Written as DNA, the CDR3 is TGTGCCAGCAGTCTTACAGGGAGCAATCAGCCCCAGCATTTT.

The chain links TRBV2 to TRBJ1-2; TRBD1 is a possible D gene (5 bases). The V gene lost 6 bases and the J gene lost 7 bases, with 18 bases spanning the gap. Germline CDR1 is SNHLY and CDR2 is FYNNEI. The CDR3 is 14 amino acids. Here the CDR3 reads CASRGTPVSAGYTF. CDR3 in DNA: TGTGCCAGCAGGGGGACCCCGGTTAGTGCTGGCTACACCTTC.

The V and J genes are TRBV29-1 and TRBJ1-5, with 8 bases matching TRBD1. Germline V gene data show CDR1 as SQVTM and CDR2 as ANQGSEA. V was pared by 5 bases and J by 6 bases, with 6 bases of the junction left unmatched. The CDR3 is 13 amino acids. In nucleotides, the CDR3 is TGCAGCGTTACCGGACAGGGTGGTCAGCCCCAGCATTTT. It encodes CSVTGQGGQPQHF.

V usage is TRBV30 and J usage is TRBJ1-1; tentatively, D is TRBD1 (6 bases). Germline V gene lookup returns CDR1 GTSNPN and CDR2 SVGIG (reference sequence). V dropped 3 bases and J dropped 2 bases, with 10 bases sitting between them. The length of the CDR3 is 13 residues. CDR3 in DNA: TGTGCCTGGAGAGACAGGCCAAACACTGAAGCTTTCTTT. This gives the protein CAWRDRPNTEAFF.

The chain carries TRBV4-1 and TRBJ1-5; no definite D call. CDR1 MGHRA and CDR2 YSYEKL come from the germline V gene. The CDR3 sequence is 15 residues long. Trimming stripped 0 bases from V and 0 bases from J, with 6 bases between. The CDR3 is CASSQDRSSNQPQHF. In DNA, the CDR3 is TGCGCCAGCAGCCAAGATCGAAGTAGCAATCAGCCCCAGCATTTT.

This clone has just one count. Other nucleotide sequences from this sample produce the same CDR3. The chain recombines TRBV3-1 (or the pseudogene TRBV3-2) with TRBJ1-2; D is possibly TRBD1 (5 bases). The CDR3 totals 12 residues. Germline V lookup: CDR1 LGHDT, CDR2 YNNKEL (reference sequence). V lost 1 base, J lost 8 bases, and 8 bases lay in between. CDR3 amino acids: CASSQVQGGYTF. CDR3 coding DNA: TGTGCCAGCAGCCAAGTCCAGGGAGGCTACACCTTC.